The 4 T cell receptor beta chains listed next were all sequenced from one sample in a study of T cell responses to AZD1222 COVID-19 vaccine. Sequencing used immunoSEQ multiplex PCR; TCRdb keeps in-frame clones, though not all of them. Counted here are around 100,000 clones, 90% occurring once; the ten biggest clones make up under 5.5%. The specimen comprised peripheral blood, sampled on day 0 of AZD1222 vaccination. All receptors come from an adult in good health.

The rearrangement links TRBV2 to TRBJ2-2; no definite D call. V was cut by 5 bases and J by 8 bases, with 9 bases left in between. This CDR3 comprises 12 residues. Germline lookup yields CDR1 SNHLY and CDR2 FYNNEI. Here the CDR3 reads CASSPTEGELFF. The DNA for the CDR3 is TGTGCCAGCAGTCCCACTGAGGGGGAGCTGTTTTTT.

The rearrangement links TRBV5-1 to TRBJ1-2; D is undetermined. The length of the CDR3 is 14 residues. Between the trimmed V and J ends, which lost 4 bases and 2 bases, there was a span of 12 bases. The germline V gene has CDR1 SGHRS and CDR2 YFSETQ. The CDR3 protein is CASSHPDGNYGYTF. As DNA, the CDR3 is TGCGCCAGCAGCCATCCGGACGGAAACTATGGCTACACCTTC. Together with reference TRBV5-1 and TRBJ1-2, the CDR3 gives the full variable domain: KAGVTQTPRYLIKTRGQQVTLSCSPISGHRSVSWYQQTPGQGLQFLFEYFSETQRNKGNFPGRFSGRQFSNSRSEMNVSTLELGDSALYLCASSHPDGNYGYTFGSGTRLTVV.

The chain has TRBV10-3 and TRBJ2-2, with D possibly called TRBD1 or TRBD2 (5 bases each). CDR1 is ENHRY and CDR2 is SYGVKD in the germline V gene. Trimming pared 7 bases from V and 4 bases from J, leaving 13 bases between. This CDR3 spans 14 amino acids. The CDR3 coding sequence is TGTGCCATCACCGGGGACCGATCCACCGGGGAGCTGTTTTTT. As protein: CAITGDRSTGELFF.

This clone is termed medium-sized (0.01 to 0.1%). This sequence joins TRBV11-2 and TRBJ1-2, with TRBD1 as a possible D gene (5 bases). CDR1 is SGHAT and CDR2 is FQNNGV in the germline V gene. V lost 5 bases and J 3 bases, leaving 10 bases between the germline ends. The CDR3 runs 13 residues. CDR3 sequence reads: CASSPGQDYGYTF. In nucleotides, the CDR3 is TGTGCCAGCAGCCCAGGACAAGACTATGGCTACACCTTC.